This is a list of T cell receptor beta chains from one sample in a study of blood T cell repertoires in COVID-19. TCRdb's copy holds only in-frame clones and misses some; the assay was immunoSEQ multiplex PCR. The table shows under 250,000 clones, with 82% occurring only once. Sequencing was done on a sample of PBMCs or T cells enriched from blood (not recorded which). These receptors all stem from a woman in her sixties or seventies who had recovered from COVID-19. The CDR3 runs from the conserved cysteine through the conserved F or W. A D gene is named only where the DNA matches it firmly. The listing skips clone size in some rows; elsewhere it reads once, few, many or a size class.

J | V | size | D | DNA | CDR3
TRBJ1-2 | TRBV15 | NA | TRBD1 | TGTGCCACCAGCAGAGAAGGGGGCGAGGTGAATGGCTACACCTTC | CATSREGGEVNGYTF
TRBJ2-5 | TRBV7-2 | once | NA | TGTGCCAGCAGCTTTGGCGGAGAAGAGACCCAGTACTTC | CASSFGGEETQYF
TRBJ2-2 | TRBV5-4 | NA | TRBD1 | TGTGCCAGCAGCCCGGACAGGGGGCGAGACACCGGGGAGCTGTTTTTT | CASSPDRGRDTGELFF
TRBJ2-1 | TRBV5-1 | NA | NA | TGCGCCAGCAGCTTGGCCCTGGGGGGTGAGCAGTTCTTC | CASSLALGGEQFF
TRBJ2-7 | TRBV19 | few | NA | TGTGCCAGTAGTATAGTCTGGGGGCAGGGCCGGGAGCAGTACTTC | CASSIVWGQGREQYF
TRBJ2-1 | TRBV29-1 | NA | TRBD2 | TGCAGCGTTCGTCGGGCTAGCGGGGGAAATGAGCAGTTCTTC | CSVRRASGGNEQFF
TRBJ1-2 | TRBV3-1/TRBV3-2 | few | TRBD1 | TGTGCCAGCAATCCAGGGGGCAACGACTATGGCTACACCTTC | CASNPGGNDYGYTF
TRBJ1-1 | TRBV12-5 | NA | NA | TGTGCTAGTGGCTACCAGAACACTGAAGCTTTCTTT | CASGYQNTEAFF
TRBJ1-2 | TRBV7-3 | NA | TRBD1 | TGTGCCAGCAGCTTAAAAGGAGGGGGCGACTATGGCTACACCTTC | CASSLKGGGDYGYTF
TRBJ2-5 | TRBV4-3 | once | NA | TGCGCCAGCAGCCAAGCACAGGGGAGGTACGAGACCCAGTACTTC | CASSQAQGRYETQYF
TRBJ2-5 | TRBV6-5 | NA | TRBD1 | TGTGCCAGCAACACCCACGGCAGGGGGAAAGAGACCCAGTACTTC | CASNTHGRGKETQYF
TRBJ1-2 | TRBV12-3/TRBV12-4 | NA | TRBD1 | TGTGCCAGCAGTTTATACAGGGGTGGCTACACCTTC | CASSLYRGGYTF
TRBJ2-1 | TRBV7-6 | NA | NA | TGTGCCAGCAGCTTGGACTCCAATTATGAGCAGTTCTTC | CASSLDSNYEQFF
TRBJ1-2 | TRBV18 | NA | NA | TGTGCCAGCTCACTTGAGAAACAGTGGAACTATGGCTACACCTTC | CASSLEKQWNYGYTF
TRBJ1-4 | TRBV19 | few | NA | TGTGCCAGTAGTGCACAGGGCGTGCTACTTGCTCCAACTAATGAAAAACTGTTTTTT | CASSAQGVLLAPTNEKLFF
TRBJ2-1 | TRBV5-8 | NA | TRBD1 | TGTGCCAGCAGCCGACAGGGGTTGTCCTACAATGAGCAGTTCTTC | CASSRQGLSYNEQFF
TRBJ1-1 | TRBV5-1 | NA | TRBD1 | TGCGCCAGCAGCTTGTCAGGGCAGGGGGTGATGAACACTGAAGCTTTCTTT | CASSLSGQGVMNTEAFF
TRBJ1-1 | TRBV5-6 | NA | NA | TGTGCCAGCAGCCTGGTGGACAGACAGAACACTGAAGCTTTCTTT | CASSLVDRQNTEAFF
TRBJ2-1 | TRBV18 | NA | TRBD1 | TGTGCCAGCTCACCACCGTCAGGGGGCGATTACAATGAGCAGTTCTTC | CASSPPSGGDYNEQFF
TRBJ2-2 | TRBV3-1/TRBV3-2 | NA | NA | TGTGCCAGCAGCCAAGGCGCCGGGGAGCTGTTTTTT | CASSQGAGELFF
TRBJ1-4 | TRBV27 | NA | NA | TGTGCCAGCAGTTTATTTTCTACAGGGTCGGCTAATGAAAAACTGTTTTTT | CASSLFSTGSANEKLFF
TRBJ1-1 | TRBV7-9 | NA | TRBD1 | TGTGCCAGCACTCCGACAGGGACGGGTACTGAAGCTTTCTTT | CASTPTGTGTEAFF